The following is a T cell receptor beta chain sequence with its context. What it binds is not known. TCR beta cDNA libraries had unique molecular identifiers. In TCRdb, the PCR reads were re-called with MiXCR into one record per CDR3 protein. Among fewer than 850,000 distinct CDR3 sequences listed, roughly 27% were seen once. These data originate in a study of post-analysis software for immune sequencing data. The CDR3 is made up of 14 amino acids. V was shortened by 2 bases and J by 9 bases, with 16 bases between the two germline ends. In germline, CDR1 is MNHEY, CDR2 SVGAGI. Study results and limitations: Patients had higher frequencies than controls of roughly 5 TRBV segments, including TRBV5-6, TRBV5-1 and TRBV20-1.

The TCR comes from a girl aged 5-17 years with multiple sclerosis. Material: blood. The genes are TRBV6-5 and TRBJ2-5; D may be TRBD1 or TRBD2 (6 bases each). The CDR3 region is CASSYGGPQVAQYF. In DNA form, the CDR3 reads TGTGCCAGCAGTTACGGGGGGCCCCAAGTGGCCCAGTACTTC.